The clone carrying this T cell receptor beta chain was observed a handful of times. TCRdb redid the calling of the 5' RACE reads with MiXCR, one entry per CDR3 protein. The sample shows about 31,000 distinct CDR3 sequences, over 7% of them seen only once. Trimming removed 5 bases at V and 2 bases at J, with 10 bases between. The V gene's germline CDR1 is SGHTA and CDR2 FQGNSA. The CDR3 runs 14 residues. This record belongs to a study of chronic HIV infection and antiretroviral therapy. The V and J genes are TRBV7-2 and TRBJ1-5, with D unclear. This sequence was found in an adult who had HIV and had not received antiretroviral therapy, or was an uninfected healthy control (not recorded which). The sample was peripheral blood. The CDR3 coding sequence is TGTGCCAGCAGCGCGAACTCCGGCAATCAGCCCCAGCATTTT. It is translated as CASSANSGNQPQHF. The full variable domain, completed using reference TRBV7-2 and TRBJ1-5, is GAGVSQSPSNKVTEKGKDVELRCDPISGHTALYWYRQSLGQGLEFLIYFQGNSAPDKSGLPSDRFSAERTGGSVSTLTIQRTQQEDSAVYLCASSANSGNQPQHFGDGTRLSIL.